The following is a T cell receptor beta chain sequence with its context. Other nucleotide sequences from this sample produce the same CDR3. Measured with immunoSEQ multiplex PCR; TCRdb has only the in-frame clones, and not every one. The sample lists roughly 80,000 clones, roughly 93% seen once, with 0.24% in the top ten. This entry comes from a study of technical replicates of blood from a handful of donors. In germline, CDR1 is GTSNPN, CDR2 SVGIG (reference sequence). The CDR3 length is 10 residues. V was cut by 5 bases and J by 7 bases, with 8 bases left in between. This TCR derives from a human donor in good health. Source material: T cells isolated from PBMCs. The chain has TRBV30 and TRBJ1-2; D is unresolved. The CDR3 bases are TGTGCCTGGTTAGGAGGTGGCTACACCTTC. Its translation is CAWLGGGYTF.